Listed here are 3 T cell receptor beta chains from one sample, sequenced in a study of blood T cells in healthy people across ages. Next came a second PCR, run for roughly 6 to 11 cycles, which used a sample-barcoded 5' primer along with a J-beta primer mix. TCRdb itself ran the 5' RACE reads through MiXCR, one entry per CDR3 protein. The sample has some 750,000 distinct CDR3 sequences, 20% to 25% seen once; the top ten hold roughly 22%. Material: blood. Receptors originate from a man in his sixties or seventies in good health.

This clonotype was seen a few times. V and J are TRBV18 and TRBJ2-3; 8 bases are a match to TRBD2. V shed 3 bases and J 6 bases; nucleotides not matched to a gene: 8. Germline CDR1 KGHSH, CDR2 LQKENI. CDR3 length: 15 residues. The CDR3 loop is CASSPLGTGGDTQYF. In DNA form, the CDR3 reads TGTGCCAGCTCACCCCTCGGGACGGGAGGGGATACGCAGTATTTT.

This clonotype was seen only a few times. Here the CDR3 reads CSVGKVNTEAFF. The CDR3, as DNA: TGCAGCGTGGGTAAGGTGAACACTGAAGCTTTCTTT. The V call is TRBV29-1, the J call TRBJ1-1; D remains ambiguous. This CDR3 is 12 amino acids long. The germline CDR1 and CDR2 sequences are SQVTM and ANQGSEA. Trimming stripped 6 bases from V and 0 bases from J, with 8 bases between.

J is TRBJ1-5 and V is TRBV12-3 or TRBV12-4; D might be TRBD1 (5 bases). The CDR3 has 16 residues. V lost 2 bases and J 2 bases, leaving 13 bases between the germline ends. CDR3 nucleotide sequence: TGTGCCAGCAGTTTATCAGGGTCCGGAGGCAATCAGCCCCAGCATTTT. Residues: CASSLSGSGGNQPQHF.